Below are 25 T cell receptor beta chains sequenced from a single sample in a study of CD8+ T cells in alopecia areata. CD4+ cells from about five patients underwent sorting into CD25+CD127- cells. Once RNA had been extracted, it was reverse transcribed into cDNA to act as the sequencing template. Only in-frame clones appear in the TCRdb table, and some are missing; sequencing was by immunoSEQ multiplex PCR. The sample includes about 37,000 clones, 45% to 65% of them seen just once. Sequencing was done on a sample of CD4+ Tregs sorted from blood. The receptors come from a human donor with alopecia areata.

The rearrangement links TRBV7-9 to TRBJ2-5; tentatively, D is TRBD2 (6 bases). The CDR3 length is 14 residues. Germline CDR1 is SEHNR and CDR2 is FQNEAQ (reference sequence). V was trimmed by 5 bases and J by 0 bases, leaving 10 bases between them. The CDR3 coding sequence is TGTGCCAGCAGCCCTACGGGAGACCAAGAGACCCAGTACTTC. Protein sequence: CASSPTGDQETQYF.

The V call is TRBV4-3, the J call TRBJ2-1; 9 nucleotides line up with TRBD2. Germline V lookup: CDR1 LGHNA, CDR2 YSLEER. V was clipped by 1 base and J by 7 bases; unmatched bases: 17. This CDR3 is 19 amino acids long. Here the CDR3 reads CASSQGPFRSSGSSNEQFF. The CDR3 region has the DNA TGCGCCAGCAGCCAAGGCCCGTTCCGAAGTAGCGGGAGTTCGAATGAGCAGTTCTTC.

The CDR3 loop is CASSSFGQGGYGYTF. CDR3 sequence (DNA): TGTGCCAGCTCATCATTCGGACAGGGGGGCTATGGCTACACCTTC. The chain joins TRBV18 to TRBJ1-2; 10 bases align to TRBD1. This CDR3 is built from 15 residues. The V and J ends lost 5 bases and 4 bases, in that order; junction bases with no gene match: 7. Germline values: CDR1 KGHSH, CDR2 LQKENI.

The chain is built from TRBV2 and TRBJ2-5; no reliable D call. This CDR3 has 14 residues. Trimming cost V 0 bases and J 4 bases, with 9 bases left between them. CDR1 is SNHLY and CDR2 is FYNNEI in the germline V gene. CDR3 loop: CASSEAVRGETQYF. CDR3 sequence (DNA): TGTGCCAGCAGTGAAGCGGTAAGAGGAGAGACCCAGTACTTC.

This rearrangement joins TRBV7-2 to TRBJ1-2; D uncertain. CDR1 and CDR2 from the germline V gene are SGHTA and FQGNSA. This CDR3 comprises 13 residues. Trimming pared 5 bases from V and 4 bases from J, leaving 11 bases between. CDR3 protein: CASSPDTGYGYTF. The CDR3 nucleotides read TGTGCCAGCAGCCCCGATACGGGCTATGGCTACACCTTC.

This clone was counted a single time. The CDR3 sequence is CASSLATGRNTEAFF. In DNA, the CDR3 is TGTGCCAGCAGCTTAGCGACGGGGAGGAACACTGAAGCTTTCTTT. This chain uses TRBV7-8 with TRBJ1-1; D is uncertain. Trimming cost V 0 bases and J 1 base, with 9 bases left between them. The germline V gene has CDR1 SGHVS and CDR2 FQNEAQ. The CDR3 is 15 residues long.

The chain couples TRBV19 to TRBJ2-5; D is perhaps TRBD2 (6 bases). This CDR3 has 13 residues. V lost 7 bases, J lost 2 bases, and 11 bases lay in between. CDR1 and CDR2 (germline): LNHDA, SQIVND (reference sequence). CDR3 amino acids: CASTGTAQETQYF. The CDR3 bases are TGTGCCAGTACTGGGACTGCTCAAGAGACCCAGTACTTC. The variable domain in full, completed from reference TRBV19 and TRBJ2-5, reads DGGITQSPKYLFRKEGQNVTLSCEQNLNHDAMYWYRQDPGQGLRLIYYSQIVNDFQKGDIAEGYSVSREKKESFPLTVTSAQKNPTAFYLCASTGTAQETQYFGPGTRLLVL.

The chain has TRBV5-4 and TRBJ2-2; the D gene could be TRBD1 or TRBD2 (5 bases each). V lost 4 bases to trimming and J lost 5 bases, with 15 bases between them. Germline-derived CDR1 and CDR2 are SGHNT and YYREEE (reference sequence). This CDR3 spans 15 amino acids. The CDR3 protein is CASSRSQGATGELFF. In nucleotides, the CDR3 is TGTGCCAGCAGCAGGTCGCAGGGAGCTACCGGGGAGCTGTTTTTT.

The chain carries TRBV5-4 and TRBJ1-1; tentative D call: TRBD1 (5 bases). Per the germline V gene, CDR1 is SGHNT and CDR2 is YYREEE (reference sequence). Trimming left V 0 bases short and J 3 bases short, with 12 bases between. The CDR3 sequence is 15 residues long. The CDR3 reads CASSLVRVGDTEAFF. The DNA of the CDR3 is TGTGCCAGCAGCTTGGTTCGGGTAGGGGACACTGAAGCTTTCTTT.

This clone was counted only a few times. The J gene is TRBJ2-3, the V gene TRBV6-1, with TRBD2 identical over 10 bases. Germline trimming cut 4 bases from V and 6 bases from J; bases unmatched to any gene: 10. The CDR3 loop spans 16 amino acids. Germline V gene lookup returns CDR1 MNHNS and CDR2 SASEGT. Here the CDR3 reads CASSAEAGGHLDTQYF. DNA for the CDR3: TGTGCCAGCAGTGCAGAAGCGGGGGGGCATTTGGATACGCAGTATTTT.

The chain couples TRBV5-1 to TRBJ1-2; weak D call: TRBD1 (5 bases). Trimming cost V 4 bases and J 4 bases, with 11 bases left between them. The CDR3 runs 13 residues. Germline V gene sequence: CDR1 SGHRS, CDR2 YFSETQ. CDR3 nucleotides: TGCGCCAGCAGCCCCGAGGGGATCTATGGCTACACCTTC. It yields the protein CASSPEGIYGYTF.

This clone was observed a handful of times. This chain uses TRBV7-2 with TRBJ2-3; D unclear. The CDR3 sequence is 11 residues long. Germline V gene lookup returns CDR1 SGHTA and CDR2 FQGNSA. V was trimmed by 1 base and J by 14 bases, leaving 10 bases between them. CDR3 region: CASSLGQVRYF. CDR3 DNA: TGTGCCAGCAGCTTAGGTCAGGTTAGGTATTTT. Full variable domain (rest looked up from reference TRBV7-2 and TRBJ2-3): GAGVSQSPSNKVTEKGKDVELRCDPISGHTALYWYRQSLGQGLEFLIYFQGNSAPDKSGLPSDRFSAERTGGSVSTLTIQRTQQEDSAVYLCASSLGQVRYFGPGTRLTVL.

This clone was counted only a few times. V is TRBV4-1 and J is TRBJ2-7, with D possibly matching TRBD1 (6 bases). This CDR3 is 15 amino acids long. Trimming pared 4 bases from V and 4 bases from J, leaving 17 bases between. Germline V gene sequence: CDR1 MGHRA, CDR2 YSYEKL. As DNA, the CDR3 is TGCGCCAGCAGCCCATCTACAGGGACGCAGTACGAGCAGTACTTC. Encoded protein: CASSPSTGTQYEQYF.

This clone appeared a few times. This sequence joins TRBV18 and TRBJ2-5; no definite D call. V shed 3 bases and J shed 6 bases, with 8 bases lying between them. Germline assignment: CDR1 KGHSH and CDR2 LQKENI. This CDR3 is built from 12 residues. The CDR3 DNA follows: TGTGCCAGCTCACCTCCGGAGAAGACCCAGTACTTC. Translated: CASSPPEKTQYF. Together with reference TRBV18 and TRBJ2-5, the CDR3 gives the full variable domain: NAGVMQNPRHLVRRRGQEARLRCSPMKGHSHVYWYRQLPEEGLKFMVYLQKENIIDESGMPKERFSAEFPKEGPSILRIQQVVRGDSAAYFCASSPPEKTQYFGPGTRLLVL.

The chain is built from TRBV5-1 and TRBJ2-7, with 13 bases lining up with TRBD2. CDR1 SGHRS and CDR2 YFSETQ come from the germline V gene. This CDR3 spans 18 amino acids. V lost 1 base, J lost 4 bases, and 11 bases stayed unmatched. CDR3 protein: CASSLFVPGLAGEYEQYF. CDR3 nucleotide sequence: TGCGCCAGCAGCTTGTTTGTCCCTGGACTAGCGGGAGAGTACGAGCAGTACTTC.

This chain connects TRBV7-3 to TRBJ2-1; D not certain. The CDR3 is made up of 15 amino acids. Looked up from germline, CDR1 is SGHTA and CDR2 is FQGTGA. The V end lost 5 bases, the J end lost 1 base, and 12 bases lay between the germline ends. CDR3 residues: CASSPSGMSYNEQFF. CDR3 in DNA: TGTGCCAGCAGCCCGTCTGGGATGTCCTACAATGAGCAGTTCTTC.

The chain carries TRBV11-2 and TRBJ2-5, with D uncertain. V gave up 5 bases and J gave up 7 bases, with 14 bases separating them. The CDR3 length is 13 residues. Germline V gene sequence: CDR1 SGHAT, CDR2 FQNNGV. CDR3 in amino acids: CASSPSALGTQYF. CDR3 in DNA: TGTGCCAGCAGCCCTTCGGCCCTGGGGACCCAGTACTTC. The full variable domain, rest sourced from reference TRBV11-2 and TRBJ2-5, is EAGVAQSPRYKIIEKRQSVAFWCNPISGHATLYWYQQILGQGPKLLIQFQNNGVVDDSQLPKDRFSAERLKGVDSTLKIQPAKLEDSAVYLCASSPSALGTQYFGPGTRLLVL.

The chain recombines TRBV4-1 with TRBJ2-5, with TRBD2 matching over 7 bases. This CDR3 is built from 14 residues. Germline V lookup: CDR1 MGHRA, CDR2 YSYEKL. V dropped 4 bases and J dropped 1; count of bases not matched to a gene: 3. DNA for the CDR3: TGCGCCAGCAGCCTCCGACTAGCCCAAGAGACCCAGTACTTC. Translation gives CASSLRLAQETQYF.

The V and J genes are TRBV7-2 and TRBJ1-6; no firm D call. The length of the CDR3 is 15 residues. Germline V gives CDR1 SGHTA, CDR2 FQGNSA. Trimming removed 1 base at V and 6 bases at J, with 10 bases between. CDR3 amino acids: CASSLGGSGNSPLHF. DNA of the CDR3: TGTGCCAGCAGCTTAGGAGGTTCGGGTAATTCACCCCTCCACTTT.

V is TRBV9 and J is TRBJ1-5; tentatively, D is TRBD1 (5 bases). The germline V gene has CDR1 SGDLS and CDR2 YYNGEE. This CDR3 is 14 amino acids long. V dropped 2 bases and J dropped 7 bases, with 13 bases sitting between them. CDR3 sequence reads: CASSVGGTQQPQHF. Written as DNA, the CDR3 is TGTGCCAGCAGCGTTGGGGGAACCCAGCAGCCCCAGCATTTT.

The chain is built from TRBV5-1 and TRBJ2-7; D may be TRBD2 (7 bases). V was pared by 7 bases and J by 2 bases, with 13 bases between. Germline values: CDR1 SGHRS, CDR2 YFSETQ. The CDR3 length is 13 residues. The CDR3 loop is CASRRGGPYEQYF. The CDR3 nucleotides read TGCGCCAGCCGTAGGGGGGGGCCCTACGAGCAGTACTTC.

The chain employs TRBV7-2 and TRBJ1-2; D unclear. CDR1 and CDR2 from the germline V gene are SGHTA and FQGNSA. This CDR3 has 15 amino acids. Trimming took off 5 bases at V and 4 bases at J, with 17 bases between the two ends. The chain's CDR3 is CASSPRSRQTYGYTF. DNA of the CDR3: TGTGCCAGCAGCCCTCGTTCTCGGCAAACCTATGGCTACACCTTC.

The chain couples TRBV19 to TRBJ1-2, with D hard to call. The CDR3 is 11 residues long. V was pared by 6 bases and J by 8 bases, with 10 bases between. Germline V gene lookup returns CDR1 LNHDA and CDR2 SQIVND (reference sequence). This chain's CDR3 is CASRHLDGYTF. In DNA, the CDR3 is TGTGCCAGTAGACACTTAGACGGCTACACCTTC. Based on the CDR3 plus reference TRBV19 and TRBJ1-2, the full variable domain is DGGITQSPKYLFRKEGQNVTLSCEQNLNHDAMYWYRQDPGQGLRLIYYSQIVNDFQKGDIAEGYSVSREKKESFPLTVTSAQKNPTAFYLCASRHLDGYTFGSGTRLTVV.

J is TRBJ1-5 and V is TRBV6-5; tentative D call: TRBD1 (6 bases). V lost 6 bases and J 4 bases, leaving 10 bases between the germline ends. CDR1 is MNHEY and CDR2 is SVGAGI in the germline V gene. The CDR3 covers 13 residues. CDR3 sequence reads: CASSLDSNQPQHF. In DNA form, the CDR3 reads TGTGCCAGCAGCCTGGACAGTAATCAGCCCCAGCATTTT.

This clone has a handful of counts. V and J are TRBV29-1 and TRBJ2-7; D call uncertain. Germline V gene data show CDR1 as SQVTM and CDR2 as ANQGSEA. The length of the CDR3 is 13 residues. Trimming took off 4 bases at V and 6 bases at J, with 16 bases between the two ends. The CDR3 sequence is CSVALVGGSEQYF. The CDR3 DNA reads TGCAGCGTTGCCCTCGTGGGCGGAAGCGAGCAGTACTTC.